Listed below are T cell receptor beta chains from one sample, sequenced in a study of PD-L1 blockade in urothelial cancer. Generated by immunoSEQ multiplex PCR, the TCRdb table keeps only in-frame clones and is missing some. In the table there are about 88,000 clones, 90% of which are singletons. This specimen consisted of PBMCs, obtained around atezolizumab (anti-PD-L1) treatment. The receptors derive from a man in his sixties with urothelial cancer. CDR3s leave out the opening cysteine and the closing phenylalanine or tryptophan.

J gene: TRBJ1-1
V gene: TRBV19
CDR3 protein: ASSIKGDTEAF

J gene: TRBJ1-4
V gene: TRBV9
CDR3 protein: ASNPGGTNEKLF

J gene: TRBJ2-5
V gene: TRBV5-5
CDR3 protein: ASSWTLGGSETQY

J gene: TRBJ2-2
V gene: TRBV9
CDR3 protein: ASSEGLAGAANTGELF

J gene: TRBJ2-3
V gene: TRBV4-1
CDR3 protein: ASSQEASGALRTDTQY

J gene: TRBJ1-2
V gene: TRBV28
CDR3 protein: ASRAGQVYGYT

J gene: TRBJ2-5
V gene: TRBV7-9
CDR3 protein: ASSSGTSGSLGAGETQY

J gene: TRBJ1-1
V gene: TRBV14
CDR3 protein: ASSYDGTVNTEAF

J gene: TRBJ2-7
V gene: TRBV4-1
CDR3 protein: ASSQEQAYEQY

J gene: TRBJ2-1
V gene: TRBV7-8
CDR3 protein: ASSPTSGGPGNEQF

J gene: TRBJ2-1
V gene: TRBV20-1
CDR3 protein: SATGVSEQF

J gene: TRBJ1-4
V gene: TRBV5-4
CDR3 protein: ASSSRQGTSEKLF

J gene: TRBJ2-5
V gene: TRBV19
CDR3 protein: ASSIRPGGTQY

J gene: TRBJ1-6
V gene: TRBV5-4
CDR3 protein: ASSFGTANNSPLH

J gene: TRBJ1-3
V gene: TRBV28
CDR3 protein: ASSPRGEGSGNTIY

J gene: TRBJ2-5
V gene: TRBV11-2
CDR3 protein: ASSSRWTSGRAGQETQY

J gene: TRBJ2-7
V gene: TRBV7-3
CDR3 protein: ASSLYSASEQY

J gene: TRBJ2-1
V gene: TRBV6-5
CDR3 protein: ASSYHLHWNEQF

J gene: TRBJ2-3
V gene: TRBV2
CDR3 protein: ASSGQGSTDTQY

J gene: TRBJ1-3
V gene: TRBV5-1
CDR3 protein: ASSEQGLSGNTIY

J gene: TRBJ1-2
V gene: TRBV27
CDR3 protein: ASSFGEGAGGYT

J gene: TRBJ1-5
V gene: TRBV7-9
CDR3 protein: ASSKNPGTGEQPQH

J gene: TRBJ2-2
V gene: TRBV19
CDR3 protein: AAGPRQGGVGELF

J gene: TRBJ2-1
V gene: TRBV12-5
CDR3 protein: ASGLGDVVNEQF

J gene: TRBJ2-7
V gene: TRBV11-1
CDR3 protein: ASSELGQEGTYEQY

J gene: TRBJ2-1
V gene: TRBV11-2
CDR3 protein: ASSLIASGAYNEQF

J gene: TRBJ2-5
V gene: TRBV2
CDR3 protein: ASSALMGGARETQY

J gene: TRBJ2-5
V gene: TRBV18
CDR3 protein: ASSPYPSQGGQETQY

J gene: TRBJ2-1
V gene: TRBV4-1
CDR3 protein: ASSPTESPYNEQF

J gene: TRBJ1-2
V gene: TRBV18
CDR3 protein: ASSTRTGETHK

J gene: TRBJ2-1
V gene: TRBV5-4
CDR3 protein: ASSSGLDSNEQF

J gene: TRBJ2-4
V gene: TRBV4-3
CDR3 protein: ASSQATSGANIQY

J gene: TRBJ2-5
V gene: TRBV28
CDR3 protein: ASRPGTTQETQY

J gene: TRBJ1-6
V gene: TRBV7-6
CDR3 protein: ASSPTAGLAVGPLH

J gene: TRBJ2-3
V gene: TRBV7-9
CDR3 protein: ASSSRQGPTDTQY

J gene: TRBJ2-5
V gene: TRBV7-2
CDR3 protein: ASSLGMGGGPRGTQY

J gene: TRBJ1-2
V gene: TRBV9
CDR3 protein: ASSAGQGNYGYT

J gene: TRBJ1-2
V gene: TRBV10-3
CDR3 protein: AISAGQGRDGYT

J gene: TRBJ1-6
V gene: TRBV7-9
CDR3 protein: ASRSGTGGYNSPLH

J gene: TRBJ2-6
V gene: TRBV5-1
CDR3 protein: ASSPDRAGANVLT

J gene: TRBJ2-1
V gene: TRBV5-1
CDR3 protein: ASSLGGLAGYNEQF

J gene: TRBJ2-7
V gene: TRBV7-2
CDR3 protein: ASSLRGGAKGRSYEQY

J gene: TRBJ2-7
V gene: TRBV29-1
CDR3 protein: SVVPGQGGYEQY

J gene: TRBJ2-2
V gene: TRBV6-1
CDR3 protein: ASSEAREWWGTGELF

J gene: TRBJ2-7
V gene: TRBV19
CDR3 protein: ASSSDRAYYEQY

J gene: TRBJ1-5
V gene: TRBV30
CDR3 protein: AWSAPGASSQPQH

J gene: TRBJ1-1
V gene: TRBV18
CDR3 protein: ASSPRGGDGTEAF

J gene: TRBJ1-4
V gene: TRBV9
CDR3 protein: ASSRSGQRANEKLF

J gene: TRBJ1-3
V gene: TRBV2
CDR3 protein: ASRTDGGSGNTIY

J gene: TRBJ1-5
V gene: TRBV7-2
CDR3 protein: ASSIGTGAKQPQH

J gene: TRBJ2-1
V gene: TRBV4-1
CDR3 protein: ASSQVRGSFNEQF

J gene: TRBJ2-2
V gene: TRBV2
CDR3 protein: ASSVPLAGLNTGELF

J gene: TRBJ1-2
V gene: TRBV7-6
CDR3 protein: ASSQTGGDGYT

J gene: TRBJ1-1
V gene: TRBV4-3
CDR3 protein: ASSQDTGGTEAF

J gene: TRBJ2-7
V gene: TRBV29-1
CDR3 protein: SVTSTDHEQY

J gene: TRBJ2-2
V gene: TRBV12-1
CDR3 protein: ASSSSGGVDTGELF

J gene: TRBJ2-7
V gene: TRBV7-9
CDR3 protein: ASARAGEQY

J gene: TRBJ2-1
V gene: TRBV2
CDR3 protein: ASRHRDRNSDEQF

J gene: TRBJ2-7
V gene: TRBV4-2
CDR3 protein: ASSQDLAGGTYEQY